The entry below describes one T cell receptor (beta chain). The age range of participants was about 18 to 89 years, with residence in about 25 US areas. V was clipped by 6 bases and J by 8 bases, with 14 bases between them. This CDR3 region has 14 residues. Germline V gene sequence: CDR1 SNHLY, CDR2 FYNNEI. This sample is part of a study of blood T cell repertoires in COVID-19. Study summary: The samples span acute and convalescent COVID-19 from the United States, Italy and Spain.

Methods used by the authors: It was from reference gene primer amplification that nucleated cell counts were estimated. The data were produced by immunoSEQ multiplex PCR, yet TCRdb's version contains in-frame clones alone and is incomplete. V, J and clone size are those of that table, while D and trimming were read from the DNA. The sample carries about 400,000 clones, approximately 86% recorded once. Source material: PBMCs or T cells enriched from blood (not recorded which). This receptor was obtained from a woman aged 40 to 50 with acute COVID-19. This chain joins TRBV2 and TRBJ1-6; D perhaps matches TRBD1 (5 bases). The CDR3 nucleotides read TGTGCCAGCAGGAATGGCAGGGACTATTCACCCCTCCACTTT. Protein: CASRNGRDYSPLHF.